This T cell receptor (beta chain) emerged from a study of cytomegalovirus exposure and HLA in healthy donors. In the study overall: An earlier analysis identified fewer than 130 million unique TCR beta sequences in some 170 million T cells.

Of note for this clone: Its antigen is undetermined.

Germline trimming cut 6 bases from V and 3 bases from J; bases unmatched to any gene: 7. CDR3 length: 13 residues. Per the germline V gene, CDR1 is SQVTM and CDR2 is ANQGSEA. Notes on the study in general: A later analysis found TCR association rates differed by HLA locus, highest for DRB1 and lowest for HLA-C. Later analysis identified a missense DCLRE1C variant that was linked to TCR beta V- and J-gene trimming.

60 Vbeta and 13 Jbeta primers were used in PCR. Produced via immunoSEQ multiplex PCR; TCRdb's table is partial and in-frame only. This table holds 110,000 or so clones, 67% found once. Everyone who donated was a healthy bone marrow donor. Sequencing used PBMCs. This chain connects TRBV29-1 to TRBJ1-1, with 7 bases fitting TRBD1. This TCR was sampled from a young man in good health and CMV-seropositive. The CDR3 nucleotides are TGCAGCGTGGGGACAGATTCCTACACTGAAGCTTTCTTT. Translation gives CSVGTDSYTEAFF.